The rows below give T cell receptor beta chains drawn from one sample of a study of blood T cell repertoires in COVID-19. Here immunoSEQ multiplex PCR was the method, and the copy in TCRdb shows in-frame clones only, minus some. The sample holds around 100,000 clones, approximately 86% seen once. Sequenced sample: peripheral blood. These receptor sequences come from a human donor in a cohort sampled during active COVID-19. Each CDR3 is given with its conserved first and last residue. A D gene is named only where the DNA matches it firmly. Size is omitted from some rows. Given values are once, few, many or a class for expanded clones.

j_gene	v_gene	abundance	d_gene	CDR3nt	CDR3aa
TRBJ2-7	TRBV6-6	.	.	TGTGCCAGCAGCCAAGACAGGTACGAGCAGTACTTC	CASSQDRYEQYF
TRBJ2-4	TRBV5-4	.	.	TGTGCCAGCAGCTCCGAGTCACTAGCCAAAAACATTCAGTACTTC	CASSSESLAKNIQYF
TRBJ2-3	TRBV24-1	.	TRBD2	TGTGCCACCAGTGATTTGTGGGGGGGACCTACGGCAAGCACAGATACGCAGTATTTT	CATSDLWGGPTASTDTQYF
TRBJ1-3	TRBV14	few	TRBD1	TGTGCCAGCAGCCAGGCCCCGGGACAGGGGGTGAATTTGTTTGGAAACACCATATATTTT	CASSQAPGQGVNLFGNTIYF
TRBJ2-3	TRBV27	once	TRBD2	TGTGCCAGCAACAAAGCGGGAGGGGCAGATACGCAGTATTTT	CASNKAGGADTQYF
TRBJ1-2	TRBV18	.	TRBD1	TGTGCCAGCTCCCTCTCCCGGGACAGCAGGAGCTATGGCTACACCTTC	CASSLSRDSRSYGYTF
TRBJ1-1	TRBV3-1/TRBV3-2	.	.	TGTGCCAGCAGCGGATTACAGGGGAACACTGAAGCTTTCTTT	CASSGLQGNTEAFF
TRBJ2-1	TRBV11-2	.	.	TGTGCCAGCAGCTTAGGGGCAGGGCAACGCTCCTACAATGAGCAGTTCTTC	CASSLGAGQRSYNEQFF
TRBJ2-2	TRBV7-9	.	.	TGTGCCAGCAACCCCCCGGGCAGGGCGGCCGGGGAGCTGTTTTTT	CASNPPGRAAGELFF
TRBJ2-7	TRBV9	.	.	TGTGCCAGCAGCCCCAACAGTCACTACGAGCAGTACTTC	CASSPNSHYEQYF
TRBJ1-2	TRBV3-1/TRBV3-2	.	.	TGTGCCAGCAGCCAATTGTCGGGGAACTATGGCTACACCTTC	CASSQLSGNYGYTF
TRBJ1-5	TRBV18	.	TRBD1	TGTGCCAGCTCAGACAGGGGTCCCGCTCAGCCCCAGCATTTT	CASSDRGPAQPQHF
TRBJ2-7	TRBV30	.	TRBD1	TGTGCCTGGAGCGAGAGGACAGGGGTAAGGTACGAGCAGTACTTC	CAWSERTGVRYEQYF
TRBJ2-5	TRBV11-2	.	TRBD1	TGTGCCAGCAGCCGGGACAGTCAAGAGACCCAGTACTTC	CASSRDSQETQYF
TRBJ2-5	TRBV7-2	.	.	TGTGCCAGCAGCTCCCCGGGATCCCGGGGAAAGACCCAGTACTTC	CASSSPGSRGKTQYF
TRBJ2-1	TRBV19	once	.	TGTGCCAGTAGCGCGGAGGCGGGAAGCAATGAGCAGTTCTTC	CASSAEAGSNEQFF
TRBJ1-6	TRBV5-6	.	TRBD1	TGTGCCAGCAGCTTGATACAGGGGGCTTATCGCGGAAATTCACCCCTCCACTTT	CASSLIQGAYRGNSPLHF
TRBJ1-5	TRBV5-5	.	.	TGTGCCAGCAGCTCGACTACTGGCAATCAGCCCCAGCATTTT	CASSSTTGNQPQHF
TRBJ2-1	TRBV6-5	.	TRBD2	TGTGCCAGCAGTAGGGCGGGAGCCGGGAATGAGCAGTTCTTC	CASSRAGAGNEQFF
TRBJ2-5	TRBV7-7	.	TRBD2	TGTGCCAGCAGCCGGCTAGCGGGGCCACAAGAGACCCAGTACTTC	CASSRLAGPQETQYF
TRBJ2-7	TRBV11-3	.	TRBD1	TGTGCCAGCAGCCCGGGACAGAGCTCCTACGAGCAGTACTTC	CASSPGQSSYEQYF
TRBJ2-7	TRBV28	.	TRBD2	TGTGCCAGCAGTTCCTGGACGGGGGGTCGGGGATACTCCTACGAGCAGTACTTC	CASSSWTGGRGYSYEQYF
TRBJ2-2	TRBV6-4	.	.	TGTGCCAGCAGTGAACTCGGAGAGAACACCGGGGAGCTGTTTTTT	CASSELGENTGELFF
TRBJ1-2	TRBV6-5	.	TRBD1	TGTGCCAGCAGTCGACCGGACAGGGAAGTCCATGGCTACACCTTC	CASSRPDREVHGYTF
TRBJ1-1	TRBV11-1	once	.	TGTGCCAGCAGCTTAGCGGTGGTGCGGACTGAAGCTTTCTTT	CASSLAVVRTEAFF
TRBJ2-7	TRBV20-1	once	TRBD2	TGCAGTGCTAGTCCTAGCGGGACCTACGAGCAGTACTTC	CSASPSGTYEQYF
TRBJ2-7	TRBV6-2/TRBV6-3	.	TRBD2	TGTGCCAGCAGTTACTCGAGGGGTAGCGGGAGCTACGAGCAGTACTTC	CASSYSRGSGSYEQYF
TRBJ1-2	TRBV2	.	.	TGTGCCAGCACTCGTCGGACTGTGACAGGTGGCTACACCTTC	CASTRRTVTGGYTF
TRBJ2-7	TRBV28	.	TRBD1	TGTGCCAGCAGCTCAGTGGGACAGCTCTACGAGCAGTACTTC	CASSSVGQLYEQYF
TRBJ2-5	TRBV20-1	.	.	TGCAGTGGTGGGGAGACAGAGACCCAGTACTTC	CSGGETETQYF
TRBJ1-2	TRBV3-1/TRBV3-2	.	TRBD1	TGTGCCAGCAGCCACCAGGACAGGGGCTATGGCTACACCTTC	CASSHQDRGYGYTF
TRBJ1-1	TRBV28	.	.	TGTGCCAGTACACAGGGCGGTGAACAAGGAGCTTTCTTT	CASTQGGEQGAFF
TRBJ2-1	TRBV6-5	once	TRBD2	TGTGCCAGCAGTCCTACTAGCGGGAGGGCCAATGAGCAGTTCTTC	CASSPTSGRANEQFF
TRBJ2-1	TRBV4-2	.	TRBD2	TGTGCCAGCAGCCGCCTCCTGCCAAGCGGGAGTTCTCCCAGTGAGCAGTTCTTC	CASSRLLPSGSSPSEQFF
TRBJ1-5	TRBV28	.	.	TGTGCCAGTACAGGGACCCGCAATCAGCCCCAGCATTTT	CASTGTRNQPQHF
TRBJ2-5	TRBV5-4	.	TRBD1	TGTGCCAGCAGCTCGCCTCCGCCGGGGGACAGGGTAGGCGAGACCCAGTACTTC	CASSSPPPGDRVGETQYF
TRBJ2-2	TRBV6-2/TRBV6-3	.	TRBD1	TGTGCCAGCAGTTACACCGGGACAGGGGGCGGAAGGACCGGGGAGCTGTTTTTT	CASSYTGTGGGRTGELFF
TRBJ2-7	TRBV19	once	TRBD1	TGTGCCAGTAGCCTTCGCCGGGACAGGTCCTACGAGCAGTACTTC	CASSLRRDRSYEQYF
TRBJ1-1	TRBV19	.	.	TGTGCCAGTCTAGATCTGAACACTGAAGCTTTCTTT	CASLDLNTEAFF
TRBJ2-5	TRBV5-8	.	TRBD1	TGTGCCAGCAGCTCTCGGACAGGGGGCGAGGAGACCCAGTACTTC	CASSSRTGGEETQYF
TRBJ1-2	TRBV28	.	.	TGTGCCAGCAGTTTAAAGGGGGGCTACACCTTC	CASSLKGGYTF
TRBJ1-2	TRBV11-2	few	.	TGTGCCAGCAGCTCTTCAGGGTACTATGGCTACACCTTC	CASSSSGYYGYTF
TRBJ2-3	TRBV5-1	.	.	TGCGCCAGCAGCTCTTTCGACAGGCGTAGCACAGATACGCAGTATTTT	CASSSFDRRSTDTQYF
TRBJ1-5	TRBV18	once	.	TGTGTCAGCTCACCAGCGTTACGGCAGCCCCAGCATTTT	CVSSPALRQPQHF
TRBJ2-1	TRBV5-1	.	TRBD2	TGCGCCAGCAGCTTGTCCGGGAGGATCAACAATGAGCAGTTCTTC	CASSLSGRINNEQFF
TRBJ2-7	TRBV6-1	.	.	TGTGCCAGCAGTGAAGGTCTACTCTACGAGCAGTACTTC	CASSEGLLYEQYF
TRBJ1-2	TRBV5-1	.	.	TGCGCCAGCAGCCAGGACACTAACTATGGCTACACCTTC	CASSQDTNYGYTF
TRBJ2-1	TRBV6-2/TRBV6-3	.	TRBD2	TGTGCCAGCAGTTACCCCCCCCGGACTAGCGGGAGGGTCTTTATCTACAATGAGCAGTTCTTC	CASSYPPRTSGRVFIYNEQFF
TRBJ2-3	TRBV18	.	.	TGTGCCAGCTCACCAACTAGCAGCACGCAGTATTTT	CASSPTSSTQYF
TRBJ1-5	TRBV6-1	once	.	TGTGCCAGCAGTGAAGCGAGGTTGAGTAATCAGCCCCAGCATTTT	CASSEARLSNQPQHF
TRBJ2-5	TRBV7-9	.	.	TGTGCCAGCAGCTTAGACAGTTTAGAGACCCAGTACTTC	CASSLDSLETQYF
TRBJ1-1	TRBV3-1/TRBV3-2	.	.	TGTGCCAGCAGCCAATCAGGCCAAGCTTTCTTT	CASSQSGQAFF
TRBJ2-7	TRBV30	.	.	TGTGCCTGGAGTCACAGCCCAGGGACCTACGAGCAGTACTTC	CAWSHSPGTYEQYF
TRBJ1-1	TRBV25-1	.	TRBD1	TGTGCCAGCAGTGGACAGGGATGGACTGAAGCTTTCTTT	CASSGQGWTEAFF
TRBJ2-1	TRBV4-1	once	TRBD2	TGCGCCAGCAACCCCCGAGCGGGAGAATACAATGAGCAGTTCTTC	CASNPRAGEYNEQFF
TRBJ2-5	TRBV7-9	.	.	TGTGCCAGCAGTTTAGCGGATGGGCGAGAGACCCAGTACTTC	CASSLADGRETQYF
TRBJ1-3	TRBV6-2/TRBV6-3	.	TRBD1	TGTGCCAGCAGTCGACGGACAGGCGGAAACACCATATATTTT	CASSRRTGGNTIYF
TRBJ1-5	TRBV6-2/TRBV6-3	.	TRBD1	TGTGCCAGCAGCCCCGGGACAGGGGGCCGGCAGCCCCAGCATTTT	CASSPGTGGRQPQHF
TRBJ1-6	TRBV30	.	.	TGTGCCTGGAGTCGCTCTCTTCAGGGGAGTTCACCCCTCCACTTT	CAWSRSLQGSSPLHF